Each of the 14 T cell receptor beta chains below was sequenced from the same sample in a study of human T cells and chemical hapten exposure. TCRdb reprocessed the RACE reads with MiXCR, giving one entry per CDR3 protein. This sample has some 350,000 distinct CDR3 sequences, with around 6% found just once. Time point specified: patch test 2, 6 weeks after DPC sensitization. Treatment noted: therapeutic diphenylcyclopropenone sensitization with weekly scalp DPC. The sequencing used whole blood, collected in connection with sensitization to the hapten diphenylcyclopropenone (DPC). These TCRs come from a woman between 18 and 29 years old with alopecia areata. Some clones in this sample may be carry-over from other donors' samples.

This clonotype has at least ten counts. This sequence joins TRBV27 and TRBJ1-4; the D gene is possibly TRBD1 (6 bases). The CDR3 contains 17 residues. Germline-derived CDR1 and CDR2 are MNHEY and SMNVEV (reference sequence). V was shortened by 4 bases and J by 4 bases, with 19 bases between the two germline ends. CDR3 loop: CASSSTGTGGYNEKLFF. In DNA, the CDR3 is TGTGCCAGCAGTTCTACAGGGACGGGGGGGTATAATGAAAAACTGTTTTTT.

There are a few counts of this clonotype. The chain employs TRBV20-1 and TRBJ1-6; 10 bases match TRBD1. This CDR3 has 13 amino acids. Per the germline V gene, CDR1 is DFQATT and CDR2 is SNEGSKA (reference sequence). Losses at the gene ends were 5 bases for V and 10 bases for J; bases not matched to a gene: 5. CDR3 bases: TGCAGTGCTGAAGACAGGGGGCTATCACCCCTCCACTTT. Protein product: CSAEDRGLSPLHF.

This clonotype showed up just a few times. V is TRBV12-3 or TRBV12-4 and J is TRBJ1-2; 9 nucleotides agree with TRBD1. Trimming took 6 bases from V and 6 from J; bases not matched to a gene: 8. The CDR3 contains 14 residues. Here the CDR3 DNA reads TGTGCCAGCAGCCTTTACGGGACAGGGAATGGCTACACCTTC. It yields the protein CASSLYGTGNGYTF.

This clonotype was observed many times. This chain's CDR3 is CASSSSRGTGELFF. The CDR3 bases are TGCGCCAGCAGCTCAAGCCGGGGCACCGGGGAGCTGTTTTTT. The chain carries TRBV5-1 and TRBJ2-2; possibly TRBD2 for D (5 bases). CDR3 length: 14 residues. Per the germline V gene, CDR1 is SGHRS and CDR2 is YFSETQ. Trimming took 3 bases from V and 4 from J, leaving 10 bases between them.

This clonotype was found many times. The chain has TRBV29-1 and TRBJ1-1; no definite D call. Trimming removed 4 bases at V and 0 bases at J, with 9 bases between. This CDR3 spans 13 amino acids. Per germline, CDR1 SQVTM and CDR2 ANQGSEA. CDR3 loop: CSVAPVLNTEAFF. DNA for the CDR3: TGCAGCGTTGCCCCAGTTTTGAACACTGAAGCTTTCTTT.

The chain uses TRBV10-3 and TRBJ2-7; no definite D call. CDR3 length equals 12 residues. Germline CDR1 is ENHRY and CDR2 is SYGVKD. V was clipped by 0 bases and J by 3 bases, with 3 bases between them. This CDR3 reads CAISESYYEQYF. CDR3 DNA sequence: TGTGCCATCAGTGAGTCGTACTACGAGCAGTACTTC.

This clonotype was counted between two and nine times. V is TRBV3-1 and J is TRBJ2-5; D unclear. CDR1 and CDR2 (germline): LGHDT, YNNKEL (reference sequence). The CDR3 length is 12 residues. Trimming left V 2 bases short and J 4 bases short, with 5 bases between. The CDR3 here is CASSQMGETQYF. Here the CDR3 DNA reads TGTGCCAGCAGCCAAATGGGAGAGACCCAGTACTTC.

As to this clonotype: A read error may be the cause here, since a much bigger clone is one base away. The rearrangement links TRBV28 to TRBJ2-5; D is unresolved. Germline V gene lookup returns CDR1 MDHEN and CDR2 SYDVKM. The length of the CDR3 is 11 residues. In DNA form, the CDR3 reads TGTACCAGCAGTTTTAAAGAGACCCAGTACTTC. Protein sequence: CTSSFKETQYF.

This clonotype was observed at least ten times. This chain joins TRBV4-3 and TRBJ1-5; TRBD1 might be the D (6 bases). In germline, CDR1 is LGHNA, CDR2 YSLEER. This CDR3 comprises 17 residues. Trimming took 0 bases from V and 6 from J, leaving 18 bases between them. The CDR3 here is CASSQDNVGGGGQPQHF. CDR3 coding DNA: TGCGCCAGCAGCCAAGATAACGTCGGGGGCGGCGGTCAGCCCCAGCATTTT.

This clonotype was picked up a small number of times. This chain uses TRBV7-2 with TRBJ2-1, with 10 bases aligning to TRBD2. The CDR3 has 18 amino acids. CDR1 is SGHTA and CDR2 is FQGNSA in the germline V gene. After removal of 1 base from V and 0 bases from J, the junction contained 6 bases not matched to a gene. The chain's CDR3 is CASSLVGPSGGSYNEQFF. The DNA of the CDR3 is TGTGCCAGCAGCTTAGTGGGTCCTAGCGGGGGCTCCTACAATGAGCAGTTCTTC.

This clonotype was observed at least ten times. The V and J genes are TRBV12-3 or TRBV12-4 and TRBJ1-1; a possible D gene is TRBD1 (5 bases). This CDR3 has 14 amino acids. V was shortened by 8 bases and J by 5 bases, with 18 bases between the two germline ends. CDR3 sequence (DNA): TGTGCCAGCTCTCCAAACGCGGGGCGGACTGAAGCTTTCTTT. Encoded protein: CASSPNAGRTEAFF.

Comments on this clonotype: A read error may explain this, as a much larger clone is one base away. The genes are TRBV10-3 and TRBJ2-3; no clear D gene. The CDR3 consists of 14 residues. CDR1 and CDR2 (germline): ENHRY, SYGVKD. The CDR3: CAISEAVGTVTQYF. The CDR3 coding sequence is TGTGCCATCAGTGAGGCAGTAGGCACAGTTACGCAGTATTTT.

This clonotype was recorded many times. The chain uses TRBV6-2 or TRBV6-3 and TRBJ1-1; 7 positions match TRBD1. The V segment lost 8 bases and the J segment 10 bases; nucleotides outside the gene matches: 7. The CDR3 contains 11 residues. Germline V CDR1 and CDR2: MNHEY, SVGEGT. The CDR3 DNA follows: TGTGCCAGCGATGACAGGGATGGAGCTTTCTTT. Translating gives CASDDRDGAFF.

The sample holds many counts of this clonotype. J is TRBJ2-3 and V is TRBV13; weak D call: TRBD2 (6 bases). The germline V gene has CDR1 PRHDT and CDR2 FYEKMQ (reference sequence). V was shortened by 5 bases and J by 8 bases, with 8 bases between the two germline ends. There are 11 residues in the CDR3. CDR3 residues: CASSIAATQYF. CDR3 nucleotide sequence: TGTGCCAGCAGCATAGCGGCTACGCAGTATTTT.